This T cell receptor beta chain derives from a study of siplizumab effects on memory and regulatory T cells. Generated by immunoSEQ multiplex PCR, the TCRdb table keeps only in-frame clones and is missing some. The table shows 95,000 to 100,000 clones, with 85% to 95% occurring only once. Notes on the study in general: Of the proliferating CD4+ or CD8+ clones, roughly 75-97% lacked a naive or memory phenotype that could be assigned.

Losses at the gene ends were 1 base for V and 5 bases for J; bases not matched to a gene: 10. CDR3 length equals 17 residues. The germline gives CDR1 SGHTA, CDR2 FQGNSA. This clone appeared once. No antigen is known for it. The sample was non-Treg CD4+ T cells sorted from blood. The V gene is TRBV7-2, the J gene TRBJ2-2; 7 bases agree with TRBD1. The clonotype comes from a human donor in good health. The DNA for the CDR3 is TGTGCCAGCAGCTTAGATTCAGGGGGAGTAGGAACCGGGGAGCTGTTTTTT. Its translation is CASSLDSGGVGTGELFF.